This is a list of T cell receptor beta chains from one sample in a study of identical twins. One entry per CDR3 protein results from TCRdb running MiXCR on the 5' RACE reads. The sample has roughly 150,000 distinct CDR3 sequences; roughly 3.3% are singletons. The sample taken for sequencing was memory T cells sorted from blood. Source of these receptors: a young man in good health. CDR3s include the opening cysteine and the closing phenylalanine or tryptophan. The D gene is left open where the match is weak. Where a row states a size, it is once, few, many or the class of an expanded clone; other rows omit it.

j_call	d_call	v_call	clone_size	cdr3_aa	cdr3_nt
TRBJ2-1	TRBD2	TRBV13	many	CASSRGLARANEQFF	TGTGCCAGCAGCCGGGGACTAGCGAGGGCAAATGAGCAGTTCTTC
TRBJ2-1	TRBD2	TRBV15	many	CATRGTSGSNEQFF	TGTGCCACCAGGGGGACTAGCGGGAGTAATGAGCAGTTCTTC
TRBJ1-2	TRBD1	TRBV4-1	many	CASSPRSTANRDRASDGYTF	TGCGCCAGCAGCCCAAGAAGTACCGCCAACCGGGACAGGGCTTCGGATGGCTACACCTTC
TRBJ1-5	NA	TRBV18	NA	CASSPQSWEPQHF	TGTGCCAGCTCACCACAGTCGTGGGAGCCCCAGCATTTT
TRBJ1-3	NA	TRBV2	many	CASSEGSSGNTIYF	TGTGCCAGCAGTGAAGGGAGCTCTGGAAACACCATATATTTT
TRBJ2-2	NA	TRBV10-3	few	CAISEGGVDTGELFF	TGTGCCATCAGTGAGGGGGGTGTGGACACCGGGGAGCTGTTTTTT
TRBJ2-6	NA	TRBV11-2	many	CASSTRTTRSSGANVLTF	TGTGCCAGCAGCACCAGGACAACACGGAGCTCCGGGGCCAACGTCCTGACTTTC
TRBJ2-4	NA	TRBV30	many	CAWTVGAGILAKNIQYF	TGTGCCTGGACCGTAGGGGCAGGAATTCTAGCCAAAAACATTCAGTACTTC
TRBJ2-3	NA	TRBV7-9	many	CASSLVGRTDTQYF	TGTGCCAGCAGCTTAGTCGGACGCACAGATACGCAGTATTTT
TRBJ2-6	NA	TRBV6-1	many	CASSEALGRLRSGANVLTF	TGTGCCAGCAGTGAAGCGCTCGGAAGGCTCCGCTCTGGGGCCAACGTCCTGACTTTC
TRBJ2-3	NA	TRBV20-1	many	CSAKQGGGSTDTQYF	TGCAGTGCTAAACAGGGTGGGGGGAGCACAGATACGCAGTATTTT
TRBJ2-3	TRBD1	TRBV5-1	many	CASSTRQGLKTDTQYF	TGCGCCAGCAGCACCAGACAGGGGCTGAAAACAGATACGCAGTATTTT
TRBJ1-2	TRBD1	TRBV15	many	CATSRDFWGQGSYGYTF	TGTGCCACCAGCAGAGACTTCTGGGGACAGGGCAGCTATGGCTACACCTTC
TRBJ2-1	NA	TRBV6-1	many	CASSTGRGSSYNEQFF	TGTGCCAGCAGTACGGGACGGGGGAGCTCCTACAATGAGCAGTTCTTC
TRBJ1-1	NA	TRBV7-2	many	CASSQQQMNTEAFF	TGTGCCAGCAGCCAGCAGCAGATGAACACTGAAGCTTTCTTT
TRBJ2-5	TRBD2	TRBV12-5	NA	CASGLVLAGVSETQDF	TGTGCTAGTGGTTTGGTACTAGCGGGAGTCTCGGAGACCCAGGACTTC
TRBJ2-1	NA	TRBV5-1	many	CASTTRGRNEQFF	TGCGCCAGCACAACCAGGGGGAGGAATGAGCAGTTCTTC
TRBJ2-1	TRBD2	TRBV13	few	CASRPNPGLAGGSSYNEQFF	TGTGCCAGCAGACCGAATCCGGGACTAGCGGGAGGGAGCTCCTACAATGAGCAGTTCTTC
TRBJ1-1	NA	TRBV20-1	many	CSASGLRFSEAFF	TGCAGTGCTAGTGGTTTAAGGTTCTCTGAAGCTTTCTTT
TRBJ2-1	NA	TRBV27	many	CASSSLNEQFF	TGTGCCAGCAGTTCCCTAAATGAGCAGTTCTTC
TRBJ1-4	NA	TRBV18	many	CASSPDQVATNEKLFF	TGTGCCAGCTCACCGGATCAGGTCGCAACTAATGAAAAACTGTTTTTT
TRBJ2-2	NA	TRBV20-1	many	CSAHKAGNTGELFF	TGCAGTGCTCACAAGGCAGGGAACACCGGGGAGCTGTTTTTT
TRBJ2-7	NA	TRBV19	many	CASSIVGRRTYEQYF	TGTGCCAGTAGTATAGTCGGACGGAGAACCTACGAGCAGTACTTC
TRBJ1-1	NA	TRBV6-1	many	CASSELTEAFF	TGTGCCAGCAGTGAATTAACTGAAGCTTTCTTT
TRBJ2-1	NA	TRBV5-1	many	CASSLGPQQFF	TGCGCCAGCAGCCTGGGCCCGCAGCAGTTCTTC
TRBJ2-5	TRBD2	TRBV11-2	many	CASSLETSGRKETETQYF	TGTGCCAGCAGCTTAGAAACTAGCGGGAGGAAGGAAACAGAGACCCAGTACTTC
TRBJ2-6	NA	TRBV11-2	NA	CASSRISGILGANVLTF	TGTGCCAGCAGCCGAATTTCAGGGATCTTGGGGGCCAACGTCCTGACTTTC
TRBJ1-5	NA	TRBV20-1	many	CSGGSTNQPQHF	TGCAGTGGGGGCAGTACCAATCAGCCCCAGCATTTT
TRBJ2-1	NA	TRBV7-2	many	CASSTGLNNEQFF	TGTGCCAGCAGCACGGGACTGAACAATGAGCAGTTCTTC
TRBJ1-5	NA	TRBV28	many	CASSPAAAGGGQPQHF	TGTGCCAGCAGTCCAGCGGCGGCGGGGGGGGGTCAGCCCCAGCATTTT
TRBJ2-4	NA	TRBV6-2/TRBV6-3	many	CASSYLRAGRDIQYF	TGTGCCAGCAGTTATCTGAGGGCGGGTCGAGACATTCAGTACTTC
TRBJ2-2	TRBD2	TRBV3-1	few	CASSQPRLAGTRAGELFF	TGTGCCAGCAGCCAACCCCGACTAGCGGGAACCAGGGCCGGGGAGCTGTTTTTT
TRBJ2-3	NA	TRBV5-4	many	CASSLGSPSTDTQYF	TGTGCCAGCAGCTTGGGGAGCCCGAGCACAGATACGCAGTATTTT
TRBJ2-2	NA	TRBV3-1	many	CASSQRGGTGELFF	TGTGCCAGCAGCCAACGGGGCGGAACCGGGGAGCTGTTTTTT
TRBJ1-1	NA	TRBV5-1	many	CASSIGYTEAFF	TGCGCCAGCAGTATAGGGTACACTGAAGCTTTCTTT
TRBJ2-7	TRBD1	TRBV3-1	many	CASSPRDSAYEQYF	TGTGCCAGCAGCCCCCGGGACAGCGCCTACGAGCAGTACTTC
TRBJ2-7	TRBD2	TRBV12-3/TRBV12-4	many	CASSFSDLSGRRSYEQYF	TGTGCCAGCAGTTTCAGCGACCTTAGCGGGAGGCGTTCCTACGAGCAGTACTTC
TRBJ2-5	TRBD1	TRBV28	many	CASRPGQGAGGRQTQYF	TGTGCCAGCAGACCGGGACAGGGGGCAGGCGGGAGACAGACCCAGTACTTC
TRBJ2-5	NA	TRBV15	many	CATSIGWGRETQYF	TGTGCCACCAGCATTGGGTGGGGGCGGGAGACCCAGTACTTC
TRBJ2-7	NA	TRBV7-2	many	CASSLGVLEQYF	TGTGCCAGCAGCTTAGGCGTTCTCGAGCAGTACTTC
TRBJ2-7	TRBD2	TRBV5-1	many	CASSLDPQGGYEQYF	TGCGCCAGCAGCTTGGACCCCCAGGGAGGGTACGAGCAGTACTTC
TRBJ2-6	TRBD2	TRBV12-3/TRBV12-4	NA	CASGTSGRHNGANVLTF	TGTGCCAGTGGGACTAGCGGGAGGCATAATGGGGCCAACGTCCTGACTTTC
TRBJ2-1	NA	TRBV12-3/TRBV12-4	many	CASSALGFSEQFF	TGTGCCAGCAGCGCCCTAGGTTTCAGTGAGCAGTTCTTC
TRBJ2-1	NA	TRBV2	many	CASSVGGSGEQFF	TGTGCCAGCAGTGTAGGGGGTAGCGGTGAGCAGTTCTTC
TRBJ2-1	TRBD2	TRBV3-1	many	CASSPSPSAGRGRRNEQFF	TGTGCCAGCAGCCCTTCCCCATCGGCGGGCCGCGGGAGGAGGAATGAGCAGTTCTTC
TRBJ2-7	NA	TRBV11-2	many	CASSLDWRYEQYF	TGTGCCAGCAGCTTAGACTGGCGCTACGAGCAGTACTTC